The 9 T cell receptor beta chains reported below all come from one sample, sequenced in a study of T cells in Graves' hyperthyroidism and ophthalmopathy. Amplification of TCR beta CDR3 regions was performed using RNA transcripts as template. The TCR CDR3 was amplified in a first-round RT-PCR using the HTBI primer set. TCRdb reprocessed the multiplex PCR reads via MiXCR and lists one record per CDR3 protein. The repertoire includes around 520,000 distinct CDR3 sequences, around an eighth of them detected once, and 15% to 20% sits in the top ten. The sequenced material came from blood. The receptors come from a woman in her late teens or twenties with Graves' hyperthyroidism.

The sample holds a few counts of this clonotype. The chain combines TRBV13 with TRBJ1-1, with D hard to call. The germline V gene has CDR1 PRHDT and CDR2 FYEKMQ (reference sequence). The CDR3 runs to 14 residues. Trimming removed 5 bases at V and 0 bases at J, with 10 bases between. The CDR3 DNA is TGTGCCAGCAGCCCAAGGGTTGTGAACACTGAAGCTTTCTTT. Its translation is CASSPRVVNTEAFF.

In this sample, this clonotype turned up a few times. This chain connects TRBV7-9 to TRBJ2-7, with 14 bases lining up with TRBD2. CDR1 is SEHNR and CDR2 is FQNEAQ in the germline V gene (reference sequence). Trimming took 5 bases from V and 7 from J; bases not matched to a gene: 7. The CDR3 totals 15 residues. The CDR3 DNA follows: TGTGCCAGCAGCCCAGGGACTAGCGGGAGTTTGGAGCAGTACGTC. Residues: CASSPGTSGSLEQYV.

This clonotype has ten or more counts. The rearrangement uses TRBV12-3 or TRBV12-4 and TRBJ2-3, with D perhaps TRBD2 (6 bases). The CDR3 has 17 amino acids. The V gene lost 3 bases and the J gene lost 5 bases, with 21 bases spanning the gap. Here the CDR3 DNA reads TGTGCCAGCAGTTTCACCCCCCCCGGGGACTTGGGAGATACGCAGTATTTT. This sequence encodes CASSFTPPGDLGDTQYF.

This clonotype was recorded once. A much bigger clone sits one base away, suggesting this may be a read error. V gene TRBV12-3 or TRBV12-4 combines with J gene TRBJ2-1; no clear D. The CDR3 is 13 amino acids. The V end lost 5 bases, the J end lost 5 bases, and 10 bases lay between the germline ends. The CDR3 DNA is TGTGCCAGCAGTGATAGGGCGAACAATGAGCAGTTCTTC. Protein sequence: CASSDRANNEQFF.

The chain couples TRBV4-1 to TRBJ1-2, with a tentative D call TRBD1 (5 bases). This CDR3 spans 17 amino acids. Trimming took 2 bases from V and 8 from J, leaving 24 bases between them. Germline CDR1 is MGHRA and CDR2 is YSYEKL. Here the CDR3 reads CASSQIPPGPYSEGYTF. CDR3 bases: TGCGCCAGCAGCCAAATACCTCCGGGACCGTATTCGGAGGGCTACACCTTC.

In this sample, this clonotype turned up many times. This chain uses TRBV5-5 with TRBJ2-7; TRBD1 matches at 9 bases. Germline V gives CDR1 SGHKS, CDR2 YYEKEE (reference sequence). The V segment lost 4 bases and the J segment 2 bases; nucleotides outside the gene matches: 7. The CDR3 is 15 residues long. CDR3 amino acids: CASSTGQGIPYEQYV. Written as DNA, the CDR3 is TGTGCCAGCAGCACGGGACAGGGAATCCCCTACGAGCAGTACGTC.

The table lists this clonotype with many counts. The CDR3 loop reads CASSLGLAHEQFF. CDR3 nucleotides: TGTGCCAGCAGCTTAGGGCTAGCTCATGAGCAGTTCTTC. This chain links TRBV7-9 with TRBJ2-1; D perhaps matches TRBD2 (5 bases). Germline-derived CDR1 and CDR2 are SEHNR and FQNEAQ (reference sequence). Trimming pared 1 base from V and 8 bases from J, leaving 9 bases between. This CDR3 has 13 residues.

The rearrangement links TRBV20-1 to TRBJ1-2; perhaps TRBD1 as D (5 bases). This CDR3 spans 13 amino acids. Trimming removed 3 bases from V and 7 bases from J, with 15 bases in between. CDR1 DFQATT and CDR2 SNEGSKA come from the germline V gene (reference sequence). In nucleotides, the CDR3 is TGCAGTGCTAGTGAGGGGCTTCTAGGTGGCTACACCTTC. The encoded protein is CSASEGLLGGYTF.

The chain has TRBV28 and TRBJ2-5, with a weak D call TRBD2 (6 bases). Germline lookup yields CDR1 MDHEN and CDR2 SYDVKM. The CDR3 extends over 14 amino acids. V lost 6 bases and J lost 4, with 15 bases in between. The CDR3 nucleotides read TGTGCCAGCAGCTCCCAGGGACTGGGAGAGACCCAGTACTTC. Its translation is CASSSQGLGETQYF.